This TCR beta chain was found in a study of cytomegalovirus exposure and HLA in healthy donors. Overall study: Early released data had tens of millions of unique TCRs, all coming from HLA-typed donors. Study outcomes and limitations: A few of the chains that were CMV-associated were confirmed in vitro to be specific for CMV antigens. Later analysis suggested links between common viral pathogens and several top significant clusters. The likely explanation for a cluster of highly shared sequence variants was sequencing artifact.

Vbeta (60) and Jbeta (13) primers were used in the PCR. Some clones are missing from TCRdb's copy, which holds only in-frame ones; the method was immunoSEQ multiplex PCR. This sample has roughly 100,000 clones; around 75% occur once, and the top ten carry about 2.3%. A remark on this clone: Antigen unknown.

This sequence originates from a man aged 40-49 years in good health and CMV-seronegative. The sequenced material came from PBMCs.

The CDR3 is CAISGRGGGDTQYF. The CDR3 DNA reads TGTGCCATCAGTGGTAGGGGTGGTGGAGATACGCAGTATTTT. This chain connects TRBV10-3 to TRBJ2-3; tentatively, D is TRBD1 (5 bases). The CDR3 is 14 residues long. The germline CDR1 and CDR2 sequences are ENHRY and SYGVKD. Trimming took 4 bases from V and 5 from J, leaving 13 bases between them.